Below, 10 T cell receptor beta chains from the same sample are listed, as sequenced in a study of STAT5B mutations in CD4+ large granular lymphocyte leukemia (dated by TCRdb to the early 2020s). Library construction relied on the immunoSEQ multiplex PCR assay. Here the immuneACCESS table is served through TCRdb, limited to in-frame sequences with V and J called. Missing clones are a known gap in these copies; in checked studies unresolved V genes cover under half, and the rest lacks a known reason. This sample is represented by 30,000 to 40,000 clones; roughly 85% of them were singletons. Under 1.5% of the sample comes from the top ten. Source material: CD4+ T cells from blood buffy coats. The receptors stem from a human donor in good health.

The J gene is TRBJ1-6, the V gene TRBV12-1; the table gives TRBD1 as D, unverified against the DNA. TRBV12-1 represents a pseudogene. CDR3 length: 16 residues. Here the CDR3 DNA reads TGTGCCAGCAGCTTTGTCTGCAGGGGGGTAAATTCACCCCTCCACTTT. Translating it yields CASSFVCRGVNSPLHF.

This sequence joins TRBV19 and TRBJ1-5, with 10 bases identical to TRBD1. Germline CDR1 reads LNHDA; CDR2 reads SQIVND (reference sequence). J gave up 3 bases and V 5 bases, and 4 bases lay outside the gene matches. The CDR3 extends over 15 amino acids. The CDR3 DNA sequence: TGTGCCAGTAGTCGGACAGGGGGTTACAATCAGCCCCAGCATTTT. Its translation is CASSRTGGYNQPQHF.

The genes are TRBV4-3 and TRBJ2-7, with 10 bases that match TRBD1. CDR1 is LGHNA, CDR2 YSLEER, per germline. Trimming at V came to 4 bases and at J to 2 bases, leaving 5 bases not matched to a gene. This CDR3 comprises 15 residues. The CDR3 DNA reads as TGCGCCAGCAGCCTAGGGGGGACAGGGGCCTACGAGCAGTACTTC. The encoded protein is CASSLGGTGAYEQYF.

The chain links TRBV12-5 to TRBJ2-7; TRBD1 aligns across 10 bases. Germline V lookup: CDR1 LGHNT, CDR2 FRNRAP. This CDR3 has 17 amino acids. V trimming: 2 bases; J trimming: 1 base; junction bases outside the gene matches: 8. CDR3 DNA sequence: TGTGCTAGTGGTTTGAGACAAGGGACAGGGGCATCCTACGAGCAGTACTTC. Protein sequence: CASGLRQGTGASYEQYF.

The chain combines TRBV2 with TRBJ2-4, with D uncertain. Germline V gene lookup returns CDR1 SNHLY and CDR2 FYNNEI. The CDR3 extends over 12 amino acids. The germline V and J ends were trimmed by 3 bases and 7 bases, with 7 bases remaining between them. The CDR3, as DNA: TGTGCCAGCAGTGAGGTGCCGAACATTCAGTACTTC. Amino acids: CASSEVPNIQYF.

The chain carries TRBV7-2 and TRBJ1-4; TRBD1 aligns across 9 bases. The germline V gene has CDR1 SGHTA and CDR2 FQGNSA. This CDR3 spans 16 amino acids. V shed 2 bases and J 7 bases; nucleotides not matched to a gene: 8. The CDR3 coding sequence is TGTGCCAGCAGCTTACGGGGCGGGACAGGGCTTGAAAAACTGTTTTTT. Encoded protein: CASSLRGGTGLEKLFF.

This chain connects TRBV7-3 to TRBJ2-3; TRBD2 matches 12 bases. The CDR3 loop spans 15 amino acids. CDR1 and CDR2 (germline): SGHTA, FQGTGA. With 4 bases clipped from V and 3 bases from J, the junction kept 2 bases outside the gene matches. CDR3 DNA: TGTGCCAGCAGCTCGACTAGCGGGAGAACAGATACGCAGTATTTT. This codes for CASSSTSGRTDTQYF.

The chain is built from TRBV30 and TRBJ2-2; the D is unclear. The CDR3 runs to 14 residues. V dropped 1 base and J dropped 1 base, with 7 bases sitting between them. Germline lookup yields CDR1 GTSNPN and CDR2 SVGIG (reference sequence). CDR3 sequence: CAWSGLLNTGELFF. CDR3 DNA sequence: TGTGCCTGGAGTGGCCTCCTGAACACCGGGGAGCTGTTTTTT. The whole variable domain, filled in from reference TRBV30 and TRBJ2-2, reads SQTIHQWPATLVQPVGSPLSLECTVEGTSNPNLYWYRQAAGRGLQLLFYSVGIGQISSEVPQNLSASRPQDRQFILSSKKLLLSDSGFYLCAWSGLLNTGELFFGEGSRLTVL.

Written as DNA, the CDR3 is TGCGCCAGTTCCGGGACAGGGGGTGGGGACACTGAAGCTTTCTTT. This sequence encodes CASSGTGGGDTEAFF. V and J are TRBV10-2 and TRBJ1-1; 11 bases are a match to TRBD1. The germline V gene has CDR1 WSHSY and CDR2 SAAADI. This CDR3 region has 15 residues. V shed 9 bases and J 3 bases; nucleotides not matched to a gene: 9.

This chain joins TRBV6-1 and TRBJ1-6; D perhaps matches TRBD1 (6 bases). The ends were cut back, 1 base at V and 5 bases at J, with 12 bases in the middle. CDR3 length equals 16 residues. The germline CDR1 and CDR2 sequences are MNHNS and SASEGT. The CDR3: CASSEVGGGNNSPLHF. The CDR3, as DNA: TGTGCCAGCAGTGAAGTCGGAGGGGGTAATAATTCACCCCTCCACTTT.